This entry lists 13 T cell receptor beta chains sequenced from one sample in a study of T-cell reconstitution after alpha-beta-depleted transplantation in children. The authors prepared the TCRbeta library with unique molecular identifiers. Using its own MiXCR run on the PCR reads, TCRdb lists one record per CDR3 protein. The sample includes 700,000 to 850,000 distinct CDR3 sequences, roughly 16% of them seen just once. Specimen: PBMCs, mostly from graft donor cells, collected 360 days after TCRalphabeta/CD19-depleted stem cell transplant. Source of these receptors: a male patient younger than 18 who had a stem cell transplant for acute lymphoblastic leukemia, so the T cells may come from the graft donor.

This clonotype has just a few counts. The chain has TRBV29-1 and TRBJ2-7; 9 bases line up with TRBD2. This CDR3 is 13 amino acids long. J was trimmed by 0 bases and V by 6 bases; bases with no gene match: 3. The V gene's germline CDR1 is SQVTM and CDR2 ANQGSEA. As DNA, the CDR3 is TGCAGCGTCAAGACTAGCGGCTCCTACGAGCAGTACTTC. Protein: CSVKTSGSYEQYF.

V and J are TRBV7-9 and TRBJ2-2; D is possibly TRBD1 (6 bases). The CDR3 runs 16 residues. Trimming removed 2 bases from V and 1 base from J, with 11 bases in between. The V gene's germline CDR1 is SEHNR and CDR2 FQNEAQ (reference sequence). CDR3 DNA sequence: TGTGCCAGCAGCTTACGGGACAAGTTGAACACCGGGGAGCTGTTTTTT. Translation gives CASSLRDKLNTGELFF.

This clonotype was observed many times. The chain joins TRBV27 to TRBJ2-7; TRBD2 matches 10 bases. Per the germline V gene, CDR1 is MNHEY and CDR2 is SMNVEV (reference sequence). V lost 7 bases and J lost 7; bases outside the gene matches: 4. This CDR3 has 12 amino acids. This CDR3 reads CASTVAGGEQYF. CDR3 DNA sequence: TGTGCCAGCACAGTAGCGGGAGGAGAGCAGTACTTC.

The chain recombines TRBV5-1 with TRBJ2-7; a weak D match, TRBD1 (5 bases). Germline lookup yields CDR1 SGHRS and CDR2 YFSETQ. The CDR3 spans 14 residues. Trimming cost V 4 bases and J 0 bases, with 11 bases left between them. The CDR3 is CASSARTPSYEQYF. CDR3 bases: TGCGCCAGCAGCGCGCGGACACCCTCCTACGAGCAGTACTTC.

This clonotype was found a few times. The CDR3 DNA reads TGCAGTCCAAAGGGGAACCTTTGGGGCTTACACACAGATACGCAGTATTTT. It translates to CSPKGNLWGLHTDTQYF. This chain links TRBV20-1 with TRBJ2-3; D is perhaps TRBD1 (5 bases). The germline gives CDR1 DFQATT, CDR2 SNEGSKA (reference sequence). The CDR3 has 17 amino acids. V was trimmed by 8 bases and J by 2 bases, leaving 26 bases between them.

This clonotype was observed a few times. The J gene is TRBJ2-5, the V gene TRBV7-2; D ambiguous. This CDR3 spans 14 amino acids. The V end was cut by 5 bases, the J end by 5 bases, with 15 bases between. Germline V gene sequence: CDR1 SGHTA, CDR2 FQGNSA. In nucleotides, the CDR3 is TGTGCCAGCAGCCATTATGGCGGTGCGGAGACCCAGTACTTC. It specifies CASSHYGGAETQYF. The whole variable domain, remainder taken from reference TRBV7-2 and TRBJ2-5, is GAGVSQSPSNKVTEKGKDVELRCDPISGHTALYWYRQSLGQGLEFLIYFQGNSAPDKSGLPSDRFSAERTGGSVSTLTIQRTQQEDSAVYLCASSHYGGAETQYFGPGTRLLVL.

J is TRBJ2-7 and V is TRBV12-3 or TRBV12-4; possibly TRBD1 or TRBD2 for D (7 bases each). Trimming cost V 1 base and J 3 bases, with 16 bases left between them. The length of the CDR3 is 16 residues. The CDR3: CASSLGGGGSNYEQYF. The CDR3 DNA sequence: TGTGCCAGCAGTTTAGGGGGAGGGGGCAGTAACTACGAGCAGTACTTC.

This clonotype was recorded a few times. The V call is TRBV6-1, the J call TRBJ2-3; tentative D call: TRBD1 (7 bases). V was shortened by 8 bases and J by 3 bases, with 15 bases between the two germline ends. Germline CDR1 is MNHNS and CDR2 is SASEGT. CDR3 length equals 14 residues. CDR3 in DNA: TGTGCCAGCGCCACTCCAGGGGGGACAGATACGCAGTATTTT. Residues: CASATPGGTDTQYF.

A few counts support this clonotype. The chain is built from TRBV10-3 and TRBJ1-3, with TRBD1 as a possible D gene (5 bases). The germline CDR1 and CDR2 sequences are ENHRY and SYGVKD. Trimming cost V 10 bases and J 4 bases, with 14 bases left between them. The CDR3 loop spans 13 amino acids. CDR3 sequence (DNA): TGTGCCACCGAGGGGATTACGGGAAACACCATATATTTT. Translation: CATEGITGNTIYF.

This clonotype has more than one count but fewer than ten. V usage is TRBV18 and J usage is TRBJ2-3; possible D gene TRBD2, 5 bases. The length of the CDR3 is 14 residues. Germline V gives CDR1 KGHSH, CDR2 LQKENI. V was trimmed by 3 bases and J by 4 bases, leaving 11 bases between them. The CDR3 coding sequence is TGTGCCAGCTCACCGTATACTAGTTCAGATACGCAGTATTTT. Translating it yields CASSPYTSSDTQYF.

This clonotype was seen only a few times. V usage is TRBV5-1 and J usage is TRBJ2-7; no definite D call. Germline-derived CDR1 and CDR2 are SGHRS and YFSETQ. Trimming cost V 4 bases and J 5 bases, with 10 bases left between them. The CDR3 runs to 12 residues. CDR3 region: CASSPGVHEQYF. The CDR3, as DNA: TGCGCCAGCAGCCCTGGGGTCCACGAGCAGTACTTC.

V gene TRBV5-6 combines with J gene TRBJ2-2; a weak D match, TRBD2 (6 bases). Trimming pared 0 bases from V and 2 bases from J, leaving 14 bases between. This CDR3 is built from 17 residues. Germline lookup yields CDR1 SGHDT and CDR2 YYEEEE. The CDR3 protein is CASSLGPASVNTGELFF. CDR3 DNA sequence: TGTGCCAGCAGCTTGGGGCCGGCTAGCGTCAACACCGGGGAGCTGTTTTTT.

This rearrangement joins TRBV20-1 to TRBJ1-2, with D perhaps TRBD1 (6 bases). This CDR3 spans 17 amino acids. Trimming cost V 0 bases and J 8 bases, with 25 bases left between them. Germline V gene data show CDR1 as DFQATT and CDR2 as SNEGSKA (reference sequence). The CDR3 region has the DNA TGCAGTGCTAGAGATTTTCGGGGGGGCAGACGGTCGGACGGCTACACCTTC. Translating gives CSARDFRGGRRSDGYTF.